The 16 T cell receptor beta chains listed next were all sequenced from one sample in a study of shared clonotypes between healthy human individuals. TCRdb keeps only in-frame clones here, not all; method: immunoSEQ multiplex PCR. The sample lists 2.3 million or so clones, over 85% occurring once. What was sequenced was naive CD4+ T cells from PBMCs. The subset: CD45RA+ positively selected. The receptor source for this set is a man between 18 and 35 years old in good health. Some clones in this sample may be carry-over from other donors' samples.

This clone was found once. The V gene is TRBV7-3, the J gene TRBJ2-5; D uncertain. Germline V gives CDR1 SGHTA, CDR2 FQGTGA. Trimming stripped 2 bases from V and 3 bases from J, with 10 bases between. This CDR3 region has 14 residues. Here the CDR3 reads CASSLSRSEETQYF. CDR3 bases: TGTGCCAGCAGCTTATCTCGCAGTGAAGAGACCCAGTACTTC.

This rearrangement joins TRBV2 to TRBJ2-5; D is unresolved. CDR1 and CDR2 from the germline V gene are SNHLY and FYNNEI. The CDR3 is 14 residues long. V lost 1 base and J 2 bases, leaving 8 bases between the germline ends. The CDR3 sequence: CASSEGPRQETQYF. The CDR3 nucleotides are TGTGCCAGCAGTGAAGGGCCACGACAAGAGACCCAGTACTTC.

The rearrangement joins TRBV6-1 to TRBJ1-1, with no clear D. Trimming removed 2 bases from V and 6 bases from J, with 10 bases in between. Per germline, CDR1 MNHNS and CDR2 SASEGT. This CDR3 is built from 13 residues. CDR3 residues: CASSENFESEAFF. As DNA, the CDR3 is TGTGCCAGCAGTGAAAATTTCGAGTCTGAAGCTTTCTTT.

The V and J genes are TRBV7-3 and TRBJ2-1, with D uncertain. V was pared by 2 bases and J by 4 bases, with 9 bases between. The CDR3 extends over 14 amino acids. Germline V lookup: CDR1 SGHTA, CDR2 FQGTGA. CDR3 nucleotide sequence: TGTGCCAGCAGCTTATCGTCTCTGTACAATGAGCAGTTCTTC. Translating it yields CASSLSSLYNEQFF.

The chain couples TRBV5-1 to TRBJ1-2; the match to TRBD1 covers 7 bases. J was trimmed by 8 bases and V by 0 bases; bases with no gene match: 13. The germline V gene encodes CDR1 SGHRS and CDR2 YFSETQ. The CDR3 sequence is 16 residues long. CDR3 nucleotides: TGCGCCAGCAGCTTGGCCTCCACAGGGGTGGTGAGCGGCTACACCTTC. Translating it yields CASSLASTGVVSGYTF. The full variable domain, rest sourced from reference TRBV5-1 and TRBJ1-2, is KAGVTQTPRYLIKTRGQQVTLSCSPISGHRSVSWYQQTPGQGLQFLFEYFSETQRNKGNFPGRFSGRQFSNSRSEMNVSTLELGDSALYLCASSLASTGVVSGYTFGSGTRLTVV.

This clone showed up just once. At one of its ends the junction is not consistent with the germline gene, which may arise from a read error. The CDR3 sequence is CAISESTRPFGGVF. The DNA for the CDR3 is TGTGCCATCAGTGAGTCGACTCGACCCTTTGGGGGGGTCTTC. The chain is built from TRBV10-3 and TRBJ2-1; 7 bases line up with TRBD2. Germline-derived CDR1 and CDR2 are ENHRY and SYGVKD. This CDR3 contains 14 residues.

CDR3 protein: CASSETDTYTGELFF. The CDR3 nucleotides read TGTGCCAGCAGCGAAACCGACACCTACACCGGGGAGCTGTTTTTT. This chain joins TRBV7-9 and TRBJ2-2; D remains unclear. Germline lookup yields CDR1 SEHNR and CDR2 FQNEAQ (reference sequence). The CDR3 covers 15 residues. V lost 5 bases and J 3 bases, leaving 13 bases between the germline ends.

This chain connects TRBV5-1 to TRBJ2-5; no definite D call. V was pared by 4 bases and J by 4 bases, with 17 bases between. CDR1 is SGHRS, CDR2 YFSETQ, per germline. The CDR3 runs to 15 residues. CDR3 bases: TGCGCCAGCAGCCCCTTATCCCTTAACCCAGAGACCCAGTACTTC. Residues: CASSPLSLNPETQYF. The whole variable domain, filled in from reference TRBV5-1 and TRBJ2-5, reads KAGVTQTPRYLIKTRGQQVTLSCSPISGHRSVSWYQQTPGQGLQFLFEYFSETQRNKGNFPGRFSGRQFSNSRSEMNVSTLELGDSALYLCASSPLSLNPETQYFGPGTRLLVL.

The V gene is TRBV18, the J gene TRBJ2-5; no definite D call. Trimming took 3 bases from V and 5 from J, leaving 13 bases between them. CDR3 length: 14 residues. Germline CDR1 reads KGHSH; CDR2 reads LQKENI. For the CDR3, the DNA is TGTGCCAGCTCACCCAGTTTGTCGATGGAGACCCAGTACTTC. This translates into CASSPSLSMETQYF. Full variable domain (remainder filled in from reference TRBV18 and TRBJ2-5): NAGVMQNPRHLVRRRGQEARLRCSPMKGHSHVYWYRQLPEEGLKFMVYLQKENIIDESGMPKERFSAEFPKEGPSILRIQQVVRGDSAAYFCASSPSLSMETQYFGPGTRLLVL.

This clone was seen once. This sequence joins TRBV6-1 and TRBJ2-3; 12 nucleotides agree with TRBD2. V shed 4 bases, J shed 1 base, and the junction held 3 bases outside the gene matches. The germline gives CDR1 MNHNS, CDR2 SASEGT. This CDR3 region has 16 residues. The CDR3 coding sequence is TGTGCCAGCAGTGTAGGACTAGCGGGACGCACAGATACGCAGTATTTT. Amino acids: CASSVGLAGRTDTQYF.

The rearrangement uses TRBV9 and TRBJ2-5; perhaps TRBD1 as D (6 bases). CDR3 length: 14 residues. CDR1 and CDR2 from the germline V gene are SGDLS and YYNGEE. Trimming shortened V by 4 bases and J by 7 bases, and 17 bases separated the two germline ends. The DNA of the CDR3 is TGTGCCAGCAGCACAGGACAGCCTGCCGGGACCCAGTACTTC. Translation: CASSTGQPAGTQYF. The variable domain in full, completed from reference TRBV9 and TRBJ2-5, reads DSGVTQTPKHLITATGQRVTLRCSPRSGDLSVYWYQQSLDQGLQFLIQYYNGEERAKGNILERFSAQQFPDLHSELNLSSLELGDSALYFCASSTGQPAGTQYFGPGTRLLVL.

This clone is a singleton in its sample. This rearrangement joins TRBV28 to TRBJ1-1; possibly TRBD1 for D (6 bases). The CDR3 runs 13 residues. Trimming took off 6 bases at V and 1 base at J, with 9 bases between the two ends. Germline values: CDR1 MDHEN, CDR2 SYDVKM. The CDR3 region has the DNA TGTGCCAGCAGATTCAGGGGGAACACTGAAGCTTTCTTT. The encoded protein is CASRFRGNTEAFF.

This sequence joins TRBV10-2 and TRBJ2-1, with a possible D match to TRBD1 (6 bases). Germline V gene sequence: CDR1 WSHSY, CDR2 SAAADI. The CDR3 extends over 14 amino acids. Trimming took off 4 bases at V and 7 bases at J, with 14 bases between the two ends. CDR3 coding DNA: TGCGCCAGCAGTGTAGGGCCAGGGGAGAATGAGCAGTTCTTC. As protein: CASSVGPGENEQFF.

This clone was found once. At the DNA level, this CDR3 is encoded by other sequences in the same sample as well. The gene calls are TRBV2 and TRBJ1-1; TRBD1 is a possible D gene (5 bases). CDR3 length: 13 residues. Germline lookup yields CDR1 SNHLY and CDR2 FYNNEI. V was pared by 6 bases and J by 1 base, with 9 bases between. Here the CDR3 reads CASRTGRNTEAFF. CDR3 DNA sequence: TGTGCCAGCAGAACAGGACGGAACACTGAAGCTTTCTTT.

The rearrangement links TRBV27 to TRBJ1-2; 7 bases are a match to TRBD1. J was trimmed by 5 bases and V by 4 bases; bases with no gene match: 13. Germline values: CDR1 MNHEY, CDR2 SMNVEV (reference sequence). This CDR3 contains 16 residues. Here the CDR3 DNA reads TGTGCCAGCAGTTCCAGACCAAGACAGGGTTGGTATGGCTACACCTTC. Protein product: CASSSRPRQGWYGYTF.

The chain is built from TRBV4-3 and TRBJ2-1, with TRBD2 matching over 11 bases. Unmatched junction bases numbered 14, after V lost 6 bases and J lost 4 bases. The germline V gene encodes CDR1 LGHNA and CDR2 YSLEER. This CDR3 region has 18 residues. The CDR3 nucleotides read TGCGCCAGCAGACTACATACATTAGCGGGAGGGATATACAATGAGCAGTTCTTC. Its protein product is CASRLHTLAGGIYNEQFF.